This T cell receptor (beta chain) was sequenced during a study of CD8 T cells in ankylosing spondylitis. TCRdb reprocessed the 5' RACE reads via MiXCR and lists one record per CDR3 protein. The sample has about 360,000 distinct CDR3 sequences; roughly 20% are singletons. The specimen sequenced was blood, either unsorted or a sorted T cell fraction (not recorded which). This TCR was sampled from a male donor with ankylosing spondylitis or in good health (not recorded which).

In DNA, the CDR3 is TGTGCCAGCAGTTTAGGGGGAGGAGATTCACCCCTCCACTTT. As protein: CASSLGGGDSPLHF. The chain carries TRBV12-3 or TRBV12-4 and TRBJ1-6; D is uncertain. The CDR3 is 14 amino acids. V was pared by 1 base and J by 8 bases, with 9 bases between.